A single sample is the source of the 17 T cell receptor beta chains below, sequenced in a study of T-cell memory formation after mild COVID-19. TCRdb reanalysed the 5' RACE reads using MiXCR and keeps one entry per CDR3 protein. The sample lists approximately 440,000 distinct CDR3 sequences, around 20% occurring once. Material for sequencing was PBMCs or a T cell subset sorted from them (not recorded which). The receptors here all came from an adult woman who had mild COVID-19 (a few samples of this study predate the infection). Cell type and time point are not known.

The V and J genes are TRBV5-1 and TRBJ2-1; 8 positions match TRBD2. CDR3 length: 16 amino acids. Germline V gene data show CDR1 as SGHRS and CDR2 as YFSETQ. The ends lost 2 bases at V and 8 bases at J; junction bases unmatched: 12. DNA of the CDR3: TGCGCCAGCAGCTTTCTAGACCCGGGACTAGGAGATGAGCAGTTCTTC. It specifies CASSFLDPGLGDEQFF.

V usage is TRBV9 and J usage is TRBJ1-1; D is undetermined. The length of the CDR3 is 16 residues. Germline CDR1 reads SGDLS; CDR2 reads YYNGEE. Trimming cost V 3 bases and J 3 bases, with 18 bases left between them. The CDR3 protein is CASSEGDTELYTEAFF. The CDR3 nucleotides read TGTGCCAGCAGCGAGGGCGACACAGAATTGTACACTGAAGCTTTCTTT.

Regarding this clonotype: At one end, the junction sequence differs from germline, possibly due to a read error. This chain links TRBV4-2 with TRBJ2-1; the D gene could be TRBD1 or TRBD2 (5 bases each). This CDR3 has 16 amino acids. Germline V gene data show CDR1 as LGHNA and CDR2 as YNFKEQ. This chain's CDR3 is CAISQDPRQRGNEQFF. CDR3 sequence (DNA): TGTGCCATCAGCCAAGATCCGCGACAGAGGGGCAATGAGCAGTTCTTC.

This clonotype has just a few counts. This sequence joins TRBV6-1 and TRBJ1-6, with a tentative D call TRBD1 (5 bases). Germline V gene data show CDR1 as MNHNS and CDR2 as SASEGT. The CDR3 is made up of 15 amino acids. Deletions cut 3 bases from V and 9 bases from J, with 15 bases between. CDR3 amino acids: CASSEGVTGLSPLHF. The CDR3 bases are TGTGCCAGCAGTGAGGGGGTGACGGGTCTTTCACCCCTCCACTTT.

This clonotype has only a few counts. The chain uses TRBV3-1 and TRBJ1-6; unclear D gene. Looked up from germline, CDR1 is LGHDT and CDR2 is YNNKEL (reference sequence). This CDR3 is built from 16 residues. V gave up 0 bases and J gave up 3 bases, with 9 bases separating them. CDR3 DNA: TGTGCCAGCAGCCAAGATAGTCCGTTCTATAATTCACCCCTCCACTTT. Protein: CASSQDSPFYNSPLHF.

This clonotype was seen more than once but under ten times. The rearrangement joins TRBV18 to TRBJ1-2, with D uncertain. Germline V gene data show CDR1 as KGHSH and CDR2 as LQKENI. V lost 3 bases and J 2 bases, leaving 16 bases between the germline ends. The CDR3 totals 16 residues. The CDR3 loop reads CASSPSRQQSNYGYTF. CDR3 DNA: TGTGCCAGCTCACCCTCTCGACAACAGAGCAACTATGGCTACACCTTC. Full variable domain (missing parts from reference TRBV18 and TRBJ1-2): NAGVMQNPRHLVRRRGQEARLRCSPMKGHSHVYWYRQLPEEGLKFMVYLQKENIIDESGMPKERFSAEFPKEGPSILRIQQVVRGDSAAYFCASSPSRQQSNYGYTFGSGTRLTVV.

The chain links TRBV7-8 to TRBJ2-1; TRBD1 is a possible D gene (6 bases). The CDR3 is 14 amino acids. Germline loops: CDR1 SGHVS, CDR2 FQNEAQ. V gave up 5 bases and J gave up 8 bases, with 16 bases separating them. The CDR3 sequence is CASSTWTVGDEQFF. In DNA form, the CDR3 reads TGTGCCAGCAGCACCTGGACAGTGGGCGATGAGCAGTTCTTC.

This clonotype was picked up many times. The chain employs TRBV29-1 and TRBJ1-2; D gene ambiguous. Per germline, CDR1 SQVTM and CDR2 ANQGSEA. CDR3 length: 11 amino acids. V lost 3 bases and J 7 bases, leaving 9 bases between the germline ends. CDR3 loop: CSVDPGAGYTF. The CDR3 DNA is TGCAGCGTTGACCCCGGCGCTGGCTACACCTTC.

This clonotype has only a few counts. This chain connects TRBV19 to TRBJ1-4, with 11 bases aligning to TRBD1. Germline trimming cut 11 bases from V and 3 bases from J; bases unmatched to any gene: 5. Germline CDR1 reads LNHDA; CDR2 reads SQIVND (reference sequence). CDR3 length: 14 residues. In DNA form, the CDR3 reads TGTGCCTCCGGACAGGGGGCAGCTAATGAAAAACTGTTTTTT. It codes for CASGQGAANEKLFF.

The J gene is TRBJ1-1, the V gene TRBV7-9; D is possibly TRBD1 (5 bases). The CDR3 length is 15 residues. Trimming took off 0 bases at V and 5 bases at J, with 13 bases between the two ends. Germline V gives CDR1 SEHNR, CDR2 FQNEAQ (reference sequence). DNA for the CDR3: TGTGCCAGCAGCTTAGCGCCGGGGGGGTATACTGAAGCTTTCTTT. This sequence encodes CASSLAPGGYTEAFF.

This clonotype was seen more than once but under ten times. The chain links TRBV9 to TRBJ2-2; D possibly uses TRBD1 or TRBD2 (5 bases each). Germline V gene data show CDR1 as SGDLS and CDR2 as YYNGEE. Trimming removed 4 bases from V and 0 bases from J, with 10 bases in between. The CDR3 is 15 amino acids. CDR3 bases: TGTGCCAGCAGCCCCGGGGCCACGAACACCGGGGAGCTGTTTTTT. Its translation: CASSPGATNTGELFF.

The table lists this clonotype with a few counts. The V gene is TRBV7-9, the J gene TRBJ1-1; D may be TRBD1 (6 bases). The CDR3 consists of 17 residues. V dropped 1 base and J dropped 0 bases, with 15 bases sitting between them. Per germline, CDR1 SEHNR and CDR2 FQNEAQ (reference sequence). The CDR3 nucleotides read TGTGCCAGCAGCTTAGGTGGGGGGCGCAGGGTGAACACTGAAGCTTTCTTT. Translating it yields CASSLGGGRRVNTEAFF. Looking up the rest from reference TRBV7-9 and TRBJ1-1 gives the full variable domain: DTGVSQNPRHKITKRGQNVTFRCDPISEHNRLYWYRQTLGQGPEFLTYFQNEAQLEKSRLLSDRFSAERPKGSFSTLEIQRTEQGDSAMYLCASSLGGGRRVNTEAFFGQGTRLTVV.

This clonotype came up a few times. CDR3 DNA: TGTGCCAGCAGCTCCGCCCGGGCGGCGGGATACGAGCAGTACTTC. Protein: CASSSARAAGYEQYF. The rearrangement uses TRBV7-9 and TRBJ2-7, with D tentatively TRBD2 (6 bases). This CDR3 is 15 amino acids long. With 4 bases removed from V and 4 bases from J, the gap between germline ends came to 17 bases. Germline V lookup: CDR1 SEHNR, CDR2 FQNEAQ (reference sequence).

V usage is TRBV7-9 and J usage is TRBJ2-6; the D is unclear. Trimming took 6 bases from V and 0 from J, leaving 9 bases between them. CDR3 length: 15 amino acids. CDR1 is SEHNR and CDR2 is FQNEAQ in the germline V gene (reference sequence). CDR3 nucleotide sequence: TGTGCCAGCAGGATACAAGTCTCTGGGGCCAACGTCCTGACTTTC. Its protein is CASRIQVSGANVLTF.

This clonotype was picked up many times. The chain is built from TRBV28 and TRBJ1-2; 9 bases match TRBD1. The CDR3 has 13 residues. Trimming took 5 bases from V and 5 from J; bases not matched to a gene: 3. Germline V gene sequence: CDR1 MDHEN, CDR2 SYDVKM. DNA for the CDR3: TGTGCCAGCAGTGGGGGACAGGGATATGGCTACACCTTC. It is translated as CASSGGQGYGYTF.

This clonotype has a handful of counts. The chain has TRBV4-3 and TRBJ1-1; D not resolved. The CDR3 has 14 residues. The germline V gene has CDR1 LGHNA and CDR2 YSLEER. The ends were cut back, 1 base at V and 1 base at J, with 7 bases in the middle. CDR3 protein: CASSQGRRNTEAFF. For the CDR3, the DNA is TGCGCCAGCAGCCAAGGCAGAAGGAACACTGAAGCTTTCTTT.

V gene TRBV7-6 combines with J gene TRBJ2-7, with 9 bases matching TRBD1. Germline values: CDR1 SGHVS, CDR2 FNYEAQ. V lost 8 bases and J lost 5; bases outside the gene matches: 7. The CDR3 loop spans 13 amino acids. CDR3 sequence (DNA): TGTGCCAGCTCAATAGGACAGGGGAACGAGCAGTACTTC. This codes for CASSIGQGNEQYF.